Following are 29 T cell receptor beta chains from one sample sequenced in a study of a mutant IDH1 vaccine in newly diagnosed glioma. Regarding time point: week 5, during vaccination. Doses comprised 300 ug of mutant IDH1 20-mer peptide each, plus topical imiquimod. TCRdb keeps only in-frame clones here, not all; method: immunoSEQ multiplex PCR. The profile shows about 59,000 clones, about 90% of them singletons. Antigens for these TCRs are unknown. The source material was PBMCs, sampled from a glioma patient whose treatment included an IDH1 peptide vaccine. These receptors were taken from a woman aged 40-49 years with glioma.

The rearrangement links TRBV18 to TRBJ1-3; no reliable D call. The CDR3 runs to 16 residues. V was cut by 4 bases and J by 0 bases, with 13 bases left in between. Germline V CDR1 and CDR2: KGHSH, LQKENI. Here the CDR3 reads CASSRLAESSGNTIYF. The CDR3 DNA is TGTGCCAGCTCACGATTGGCAGAAAGCTCTGGAAACACCATATATTTT.

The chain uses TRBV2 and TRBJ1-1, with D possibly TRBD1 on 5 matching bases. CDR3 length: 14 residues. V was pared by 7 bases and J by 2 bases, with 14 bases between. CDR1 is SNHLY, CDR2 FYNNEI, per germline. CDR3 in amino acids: CASKGSQGNTEAFF. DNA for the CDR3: TGTGCCAGCAAGGGCAGTCAGGGCAACACTGAAGCTTTCTTT.

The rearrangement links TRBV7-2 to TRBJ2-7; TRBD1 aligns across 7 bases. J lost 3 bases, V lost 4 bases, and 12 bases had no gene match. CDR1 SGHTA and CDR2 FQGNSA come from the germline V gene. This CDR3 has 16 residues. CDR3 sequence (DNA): TGTGCCAGCAGCTCCCAAGGGACAGCTATCAACTACGAGCAGTACTTC. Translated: CASSSQGTAINYEQYF.

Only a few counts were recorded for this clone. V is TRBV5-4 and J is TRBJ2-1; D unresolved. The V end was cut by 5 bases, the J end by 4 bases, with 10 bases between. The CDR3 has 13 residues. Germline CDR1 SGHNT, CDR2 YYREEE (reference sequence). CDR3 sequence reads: CASSYTSYNEQFF. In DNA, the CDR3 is TGTGCCAGCAGTTATACATCGTACAATGAGCAGTTCTTC.

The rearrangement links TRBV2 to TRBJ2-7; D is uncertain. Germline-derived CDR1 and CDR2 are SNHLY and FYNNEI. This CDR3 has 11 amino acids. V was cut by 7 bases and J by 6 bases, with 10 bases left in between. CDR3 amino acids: CASKRQGEQYF. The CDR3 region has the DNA TGTGCCAGCAAGAGGCAAGGCGAGCAGTACTTC. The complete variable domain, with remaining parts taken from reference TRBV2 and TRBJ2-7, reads EPEVTQTPSHQVTQMGQEVILRCVPISNHLYFYWYRQILGQKVEFLVSFYNNEISEKSEIFDDQFSVERPDGSNFTLKIRSTKLEDSAMYFCASKRQGEQYFGPGTRLTVT.

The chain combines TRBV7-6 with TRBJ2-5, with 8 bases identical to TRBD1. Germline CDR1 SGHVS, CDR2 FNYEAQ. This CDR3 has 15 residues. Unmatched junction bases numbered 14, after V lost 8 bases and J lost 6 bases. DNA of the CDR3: TGTGCCAGCCTGCCGGGTTACAGGGGGGATCAGACCCAGTACTTC. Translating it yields CASLPGYRGDQTQYF.

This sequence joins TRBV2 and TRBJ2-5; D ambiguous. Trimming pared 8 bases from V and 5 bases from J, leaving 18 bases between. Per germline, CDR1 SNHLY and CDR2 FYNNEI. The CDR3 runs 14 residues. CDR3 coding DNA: TGTGCCAGCGGCGGCGACCGACCTGGGGAGACCCAGTACTTC. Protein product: CASGGDRPGETQYF.

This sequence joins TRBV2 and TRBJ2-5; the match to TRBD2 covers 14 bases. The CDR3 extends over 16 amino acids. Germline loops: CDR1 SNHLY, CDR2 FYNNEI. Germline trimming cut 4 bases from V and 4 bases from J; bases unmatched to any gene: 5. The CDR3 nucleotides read TGTGCCAGCAGTGCCCAGGGACTAGCGGGGGTAGAGACCCAGTACTTC. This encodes CASSAQGLAGVETQYF.

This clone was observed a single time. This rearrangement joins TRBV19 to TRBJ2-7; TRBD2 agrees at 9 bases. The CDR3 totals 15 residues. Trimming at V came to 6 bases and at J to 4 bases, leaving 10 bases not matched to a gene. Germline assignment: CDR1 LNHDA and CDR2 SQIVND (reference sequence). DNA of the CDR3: TGTGCCAGTAGGGATGCGGGGACTAGCTTGTACGAGCAGTACTTC. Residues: CASRDAGTSLYEQYF.

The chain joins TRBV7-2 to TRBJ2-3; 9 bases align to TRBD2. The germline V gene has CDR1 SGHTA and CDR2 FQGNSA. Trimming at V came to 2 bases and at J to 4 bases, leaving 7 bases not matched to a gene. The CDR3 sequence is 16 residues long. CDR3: CASSLMAGGQADTQYF. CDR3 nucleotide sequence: TGTGCCAGCAGCTTAATGGCGGGGGGGCAGGCAGATACGCAGTATTTT.

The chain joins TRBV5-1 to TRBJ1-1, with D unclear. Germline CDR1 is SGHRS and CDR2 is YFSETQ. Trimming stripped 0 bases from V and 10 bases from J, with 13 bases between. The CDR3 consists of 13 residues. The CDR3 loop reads CASSLAREGPAFF. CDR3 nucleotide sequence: TGCGCCAGCAGCTTGGCAAGGGAGGGCCCAGCTTTCTTT.

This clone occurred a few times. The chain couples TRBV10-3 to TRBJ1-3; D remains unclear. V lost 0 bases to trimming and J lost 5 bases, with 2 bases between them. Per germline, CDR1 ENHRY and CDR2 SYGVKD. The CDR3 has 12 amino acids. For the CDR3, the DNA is TGTGCCATCAGTGAGTCTAGAAACACCATATATTTT. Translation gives CAISESRNTIYF.

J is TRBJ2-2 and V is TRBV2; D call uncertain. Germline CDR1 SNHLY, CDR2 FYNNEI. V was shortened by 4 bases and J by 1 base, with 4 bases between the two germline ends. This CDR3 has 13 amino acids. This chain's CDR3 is CASSAGNTGELFF. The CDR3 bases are TGTGCCAGCAGTGCCGGGAACACCGGGGAGCTGTTTTTT.

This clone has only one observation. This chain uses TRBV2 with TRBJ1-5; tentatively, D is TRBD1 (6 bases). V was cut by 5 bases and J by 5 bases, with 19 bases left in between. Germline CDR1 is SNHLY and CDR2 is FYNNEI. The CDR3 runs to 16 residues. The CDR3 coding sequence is TGTGCCAGCAGTCCCATGGGGTGGGGGGGCGATCAGCCCCAGCATTTT. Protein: CASSPMGWGGDQPQHF. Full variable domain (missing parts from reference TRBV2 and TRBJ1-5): EPEVTQTPSHQVTQMGQEVILRCVPISNHLYFYWYRQILGQKVEFLVSFYNNEISEKSEIFDDQFSVERPDGSNFTLKIRSTKLEDSAMYFCASSPMGWGGDQPQHFGDGTRLSIL.

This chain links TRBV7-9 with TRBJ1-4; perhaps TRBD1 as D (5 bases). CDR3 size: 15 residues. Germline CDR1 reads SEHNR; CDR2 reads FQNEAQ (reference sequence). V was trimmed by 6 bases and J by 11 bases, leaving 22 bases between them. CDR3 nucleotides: TGTGCCAGCAGTTGGGGCCCGGTCGCTGGAGGGAAACTGTTTTTT. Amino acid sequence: CASSWGPVAGGKLFF.

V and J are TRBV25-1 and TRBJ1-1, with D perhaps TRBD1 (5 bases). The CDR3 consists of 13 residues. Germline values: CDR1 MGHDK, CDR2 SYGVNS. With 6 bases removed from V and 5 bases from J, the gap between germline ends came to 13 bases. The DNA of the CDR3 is TGTGCCAGCAGAATGGGGGTTATAACTGAAGCTTTCTTT. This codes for CASRMGVITEAFF.

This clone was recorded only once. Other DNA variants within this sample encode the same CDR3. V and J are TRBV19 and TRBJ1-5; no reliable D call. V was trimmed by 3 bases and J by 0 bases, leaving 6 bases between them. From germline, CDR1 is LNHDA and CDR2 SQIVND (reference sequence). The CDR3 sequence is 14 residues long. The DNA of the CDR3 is TGTGCCAGTAGTATGCGTGATAGCAATCAGCCCCAGCATTTT. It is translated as CASSMRDSNQPQHF. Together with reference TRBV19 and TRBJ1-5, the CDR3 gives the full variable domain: DGGITQSPKYLFRKEGQNVTLSCEQNLNHDAMYWYRQDPGQGLRLIYYSQIVNDFQKGDIAEGYSVSREKKESFPLTVTSAQKNPTAFYLCASSMRDSNQPQHFGDGTRLSIL.

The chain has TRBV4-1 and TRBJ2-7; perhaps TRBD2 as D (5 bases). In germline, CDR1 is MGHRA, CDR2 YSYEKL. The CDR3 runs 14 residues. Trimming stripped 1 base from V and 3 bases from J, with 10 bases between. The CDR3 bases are TGCGCCAGCAGCCAAGTAACTAGTGGCTACGAGCAGTACTTC. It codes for CASSQVTSGYEQYF.

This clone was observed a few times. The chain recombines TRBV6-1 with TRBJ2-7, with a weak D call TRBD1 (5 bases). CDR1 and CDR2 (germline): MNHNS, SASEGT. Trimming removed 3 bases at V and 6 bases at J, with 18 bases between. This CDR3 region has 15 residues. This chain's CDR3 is CASSDSPRVAGEQYF. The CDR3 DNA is TGTGCCAGCAGTGATTCCCCCAGGGTGGCTGGCGAGCAGTACTTC.

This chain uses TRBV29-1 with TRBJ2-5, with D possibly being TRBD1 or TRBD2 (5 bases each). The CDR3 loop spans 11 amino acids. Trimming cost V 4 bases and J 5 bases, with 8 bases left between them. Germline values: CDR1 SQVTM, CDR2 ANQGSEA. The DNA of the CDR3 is TGCAGCGTTGTATGGGGGGAGACCCAGTACTTC. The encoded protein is CSVVWGETQYF.

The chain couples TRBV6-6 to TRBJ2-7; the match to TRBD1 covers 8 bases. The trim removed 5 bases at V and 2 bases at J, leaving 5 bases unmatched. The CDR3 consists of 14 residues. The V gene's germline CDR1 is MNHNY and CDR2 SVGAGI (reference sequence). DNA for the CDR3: TGTGCCAGCAGTCGACAGGGGCCCGCCTACGAGCAGTACTTC. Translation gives CASSRQGPAYEQYF.

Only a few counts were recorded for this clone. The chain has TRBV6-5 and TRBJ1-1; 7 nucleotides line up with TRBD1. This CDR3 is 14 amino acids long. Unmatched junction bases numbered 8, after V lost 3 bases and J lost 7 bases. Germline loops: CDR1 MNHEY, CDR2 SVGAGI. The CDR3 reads CASSYGTGVGEAFF. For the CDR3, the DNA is TGTGCCAGCAGTTATGGAACAGGGGTCGGTGAAGCTTTCTTT.

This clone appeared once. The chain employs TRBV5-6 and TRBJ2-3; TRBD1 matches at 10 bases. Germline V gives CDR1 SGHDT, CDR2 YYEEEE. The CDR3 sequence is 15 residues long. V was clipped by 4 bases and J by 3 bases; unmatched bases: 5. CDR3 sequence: CASSGGQGITDTQYF. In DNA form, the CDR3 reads TGTGCCAGCAGCGGGGGACAGGGGATTACAGATACGCAGTATTTT.

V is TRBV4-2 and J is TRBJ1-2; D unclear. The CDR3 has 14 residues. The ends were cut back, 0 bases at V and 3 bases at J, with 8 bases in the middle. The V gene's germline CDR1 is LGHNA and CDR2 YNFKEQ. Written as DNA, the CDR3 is TGTGCCAGCAGCCAAGAGGTAGGGCACTATGGCTACACCTTC. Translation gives CASSQEVGHYGYTF.

This CDR3 is CASSSLREGNQPQHF. The DNA for the CDR3 is TGTGCCAGCAGTTCGCTCAGGGAGGGAAATCAGCCCCAGCATTTT. The rearrangement joins TRBV27 to TRBJ1-5; the D gene is possibly TRBD1 (5 bases). Germline CDR1 reads MNHEY; CDR2 reads SMNVEV (reference sequence). V gave up 4 bases and J gave up 4 bases, with 14 bases separating them. The CDR3 length is 15 residues.

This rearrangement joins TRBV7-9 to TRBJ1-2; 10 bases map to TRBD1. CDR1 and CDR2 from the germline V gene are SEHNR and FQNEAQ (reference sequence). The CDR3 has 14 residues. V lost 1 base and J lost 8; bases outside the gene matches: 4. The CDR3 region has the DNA TGTGCCAGCAGCTTAGATCTGACAGGGGGCGGCTACACCTTC. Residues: CASSLDLTGGGYTF.

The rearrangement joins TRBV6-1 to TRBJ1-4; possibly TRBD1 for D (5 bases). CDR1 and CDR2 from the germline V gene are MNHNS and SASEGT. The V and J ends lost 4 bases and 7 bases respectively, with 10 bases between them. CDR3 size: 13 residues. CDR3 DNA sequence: TGTGCCAGCAGTGTCAGGAGGGGTGAAAAACTGTTTTTT. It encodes CASSVRRGEKLFF.

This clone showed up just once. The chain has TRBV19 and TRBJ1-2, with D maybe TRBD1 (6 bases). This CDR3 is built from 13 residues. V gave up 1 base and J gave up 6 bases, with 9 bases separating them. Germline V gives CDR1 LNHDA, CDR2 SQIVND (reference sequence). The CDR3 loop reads CASSIAGGHGYTF. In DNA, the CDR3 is TGTGCCAGTAGTATAGCCGGGGGCCATGGCTACACCTTC. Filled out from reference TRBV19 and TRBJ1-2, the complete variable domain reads DGGITQSPKYLFRKEGQNVTLSCEQNLNHDAMYWYRQDPGQGLRLIYYSQIVNDFQKGDIAEGYSVSREKKESFPLTVTSAQKNPTAFYLCASSIAGGHGYTFGSGTRLTVV.

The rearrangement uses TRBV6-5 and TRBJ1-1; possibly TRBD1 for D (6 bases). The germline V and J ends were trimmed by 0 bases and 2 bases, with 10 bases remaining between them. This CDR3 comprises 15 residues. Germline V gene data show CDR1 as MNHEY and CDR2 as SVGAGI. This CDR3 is CASSYSPGANTEAFF. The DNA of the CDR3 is TGTGCCAGCAGTTACTCACCAGGGGCTAACACTGAAGCTTTCTTT.